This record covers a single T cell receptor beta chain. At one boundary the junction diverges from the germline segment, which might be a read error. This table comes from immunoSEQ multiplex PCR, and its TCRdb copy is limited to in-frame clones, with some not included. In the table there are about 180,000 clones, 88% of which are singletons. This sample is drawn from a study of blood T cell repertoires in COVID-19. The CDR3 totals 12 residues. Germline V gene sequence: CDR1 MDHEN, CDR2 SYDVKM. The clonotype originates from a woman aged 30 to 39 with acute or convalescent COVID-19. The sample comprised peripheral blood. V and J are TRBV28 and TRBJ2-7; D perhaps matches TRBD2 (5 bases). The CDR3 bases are TGTGCCAGCAGCCTACATTCGCGACTACCTTTATTC. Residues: CASSLHSRLPLF.